This is a list of T cell receptor beta chains from one sample in a study of T cell repertoires in cytomegalovirus infection. TCRdb reprocessed the reads with MiXCR, giving one entry per CDR3 protein. This sample has almost 550,000 distinct CDR3 sequences; 15% to 20% occur once, and the top ten carry 20% to 30%. Specimen: CD8+ T cells from PBMCs. The receptors were sampled from a human donor in good health (CMV status not recorded). Some clones in this sample may be carry-over from other donors' samples. Both conserved end residues are part of each CDR3. Size is omitted from some rows. Given values are once, few, many or a class for expanded clones.

>TRBJ2-7|TRBV4-2|many
CASSQLAGGSYEQYF
>TRBJ1-5|TRBV27|many
CASSLRDGYQPQHF
>TRBJ1-1|TRBV19|many
CASMGADGTEAFF
>TRBJ1-5|TRBV20-1|few
CSARVLGQGISNQPQHF
>TRBJ1-6|TRBV2|many
CAILGTGNNSPLHF
>TRBJ2-1|TRBV7-3|.
CASSGGSSNEQFF
>TRBJ1-1|TRBV5-1|.
CASSLAYANTEAFF
>TRBJ1-3|TRBV28|few
CASSWSGNTIYF
>TRBJ2-3|TRBV4-2|.
CASSRWWLATDTQYF
>TRBJ1-2|TRBV5-1|.
CARTTGEGTYGYTF
>TRBJ1-1|TRBV18|many
CASTPERNEAFF
>TRBJ1-5|TRBV4-2|few
CASSQDRKGGQPQHF
>TRBJ1-1|TRBV7-8|many
CASSQRQGLNTEAFF
>TRBJ2-7|TRBV6-5|many
CASNVAGVHEQYF
>TRBJ1-5|TRBV6-6|many
CASSSRDRGRLGNQPQHF
>TRBJ2-7|TRBV27|.
CASSLYAGPYEQYF
>TRBJ2-1|TRBV7-2|many
CASSPALWGTANEQFF
>TRBJ1-4|TRBV5-5|few
CASSLDGTGGDEKLFF
>TRBJ1-2|TRBV9|.
CASAGSGYYGYTF
>TRBJ1-2|TRBV6-5|.
CASSYSEGQGLGYTF
>TRBJ1-2|TRBV29-1|.
CSVEWDSTYGYTF
>TRBJ2-7|TRBV28|many
CASSLTGGSAYEQYF
>TRBJ2-1|TRBV20-1|few
CSAPPGHDRFF
>TRBJ2-7|TRBV29-1|few
CSVPDGPYEQYF
>TRBJ2-7|TRBV6-1|many
CASSELTVQNDEQYF
>TRBJ2-7|TRBV7-9|.
CASSLAGDPYEQYF
>TRBJ2-1|TRBV5-1|many
CASSRTSGLNEQFF
>TRBJ2-3|TRBV9|.
CASSVGLAEASDTQYF
>TRBJ1-1|TRBV20-1|.
CSARGARGEAFF
>TRBJ1-5|TRBV19|.
CASRSTAGGGQPQHF
>TRBJ2-3|TRBV19|.
CTSSIDPLGSHEGVADTQYF
>TRBJ2-1|TRBV5-1|.
CASSPSGTVSYNEQFF
>TRBJ2-1|TRBV7-3|many
CASSLAGTNNEQFF
>TRBJ1-2|TRBV29-1|few
CSAKGSYGYTF
>TRBJ2-4|TRBV25-1|many
CASSESGREGKNIQYF
>TRBJ1-1|TRBV5-4|few
CASSSPWTEAFF
>TRBJ2-7|TRBV28|few
CASSLAPGLADREVGEQYF
>TRBJ2-3|TRBV11-2|many
CASSLDAGGALGTDTQYF
>TRBJ2-7|TRBV4-1|many
CASSQVESGVAYEQYF
>TRBJ2-3|TRBV7-9|many
CASSAPGPTTDTQYF
>TRBJ2-7|TRBV5-4|few
CASSLREENYEQYF
>TRBJ1-6|TRBV7-9|many
CASSPNPDLSDSPLHF
>TRBJ2-5|TRBV6-5|.
CASRGVTRTQYF
>TRBJ1-1|TRBV6-2/TRBV6-3|few
CASSYSGEGRDTEAFF
>TRBJ2-1|TRBV6-2/TRBV6-3|.
CASSLRDRGPDRHNEQFF
>TRBJ1-1|TRBV19|many
CASSIQGRWTEAFF
>TRBJ2-2|TRBV19|few
CASSWAYSTGELFF
>TRBJ1-5|TRBV5-5|once
CASSSSGALQHF
>TRBJ2-2|TRBV7-3|many
CASSITQGAGELFF
>TRBJ1-2|TRBV20-1|few
CSALIAPYGYTF
>TRBJ2-7|TRBV29-1|few
CSVGDRGTEYYEQYF
>TRBJ1-2|TRBV29-1|.
CSAITGVYGYTF
>TRBJ1-2|TRBV5-6|few
CASSLGVRGIRDGYTF
>TRBJ1-1|TRBV20-1|.
CSARNFYSDRGRGMTEAFF
>TRBJ2-5|TRBV28|.
CASSKWTGVKGRRETQYF
>TRBJ2-1|TRBV24-1|few
CATRSDRGHNEQFF
>TRBJ1-5|TRBV5-1|many
CASSLGGGSNQPQHF